These T cell receptor beta chains were read from a single sample in a study of T cell clonotyping in hematopoietic cell transplantation. The assay was immunoSEQ multiplex PCR, and TCRdb's table has in-frame clones only and misses some. The table has approximately 3,000 clones, roughly nine tenths seen once; the top ten hold 7% to 9.5%. Sequences were derived from PBMCs, sampled at the time of graft-versus-host disease after allogeneic stem cell transplant. The source is a male patient in his sixties or seventies who had an allogeneic stem cell transplant from a related donor, so the T cells may come from the graft donor. Some clones in this sample may be carry-over from other donors' samples. Each CDR3 is given with its conserved first and last residue. Not every row has a clone size; where given, it reads once, few, many or a size class.

TRBV7-8	few	TRBJ2-7	CASSRSGVGDNEQYF
TRBV28	-	TRBJ1-4	CASSVQGWDEKLFF
TRBV25-1	-	TRBJ2-3	CASSDTALADTQYF
TRBV27	-	TRBJ2-7	CASSLVAPGYEQYF
TRBV5-1	-	TRBJ1-3	CASSFSGSGNTIYF
TRBV7-2	-	TRBJ1-2	CASSLGGTETGYGYTF
TRBV28	-	TRBJ1-2	CASSLDRTGYTF
TRBV30	-	TRBJ2-1	CAWSRGTGDYNEQFF
TRBV19	-	TRBJ2-7	CASSAGASTYEQYF
TRBV7-8	-	TRBJ2-3	CASSFDGDSTDTQYF
TRBV6-1	few	TRBJ2-7	CASSDRQGRQYF
TRBV15	-	TRBJ2-1	CATSGDRLAGGQGPYNEQFF
TRBV5-6	-	TRBJ2-1	CASSLVQGRNEQFF
TRBV13	-	TRBJ2-3	CASSLAKSWGLLDTQYF
TRBV2	-	TRBJ2-1	CASSEASSGGHEQFF
TRBV7-8	-	TRBJ1-3	CASSNYRTRTGNTIYF
TRBV9	-	TRBJ1-5	CASSVGPNQPQHF
TRBV7-8	-	TRBJ1-1	CASSLTENTEAFF
TRBV28	-	TRBJ2-7	CATRFGTGTYEQYF
TRBV7-6	-	TRBJ2-7	CASSLYVHSGEQYF
TRBV10-3	once	TRBJ2-3	CAISATDTQYF
TRBV6-5	-	TRBJ2-2	CASRPPRDTGELFF
TRBV10-3	-	TRBJ2-1	CAITARGYGNEQFF
TRBV6-5	once	TRBJ2-5	CASRGTIQETQYF
TRBV15	-	TRBJ2-7	CATRPGLGDEQYF
TRBV6-1	-	TRBJ1-5	CASSRGGDRNQPQHF
TRBV4-3	-	TRBJ2-1	CASSPLAGGRNEQFF
TRBV10-3	-	TRBJ1-6	CAISEGGLNSPLHF
TRBV18	-	TRBJ2-3	CASSPGQGLTDTQYF
TRBV10-3	-	TRBJ1-6	CAIRREGDNSPLHF
TRBV7-2	once	TRBJ2-7	CASSPPAGGAPEQYF
TRBV4-2	-	TRBJ1-2	CASSLSTDRNYGYTF
TRBV19	-	TRBJ1-1	CASSTWGGDTEAFF
TRBV7-8	-	TRBJ2-3	CASQGGRRTDTQYF
TRBV6-1	-	TRBJ1-5	CASSGPGQHF
TRBV9	-	TRBJ1-3	CASSEGQGFAGNTIYF
TRBV7-3	-	TRBJ2-5	CASSAEGGETQYF
TRBV27	-	TRBJ2-3	CASNPNLWDTPDTQYF
TRBV15	-	TRBJ1-1	CATSRGGGKMTGMNTEAFF
TRBV4-3	few	TRBJ1-4	CASSQQGQVNEKLFF
TRBV5-8	-	TRBJ2-4	CASSGGLAKNIQYF
TRBV7-9	-	TRBJ2-7	CASSLFGREQYF
TRBV7-3	-	TRBJ2-1	CASSKQSSSYNEQFF
TRBV6-1	-	TRBJ2-7	CAVLGRDSYEQYF
TRBV30	-	TRBJ1-1	CAWSVFSNTEAFF
TRBV15	once	TRBJ1-6	CATSKHRDINSPLHF
TRBV5-5	-	TRBJ1-3	CASSFTDSESGNTIYF
TRBV19	-	TRBJ2-5	CASSTQGGETQYF
TRBV7-8	-	TRBJ2-3	CASSRGGDFTDTQYF
TRBV7-6	-	TRBJ2-1	CASSLGEGPRNEQFF
TRBV4-1	-	TRBJ1-2	CASSQGPGGRDVYGYTF